This entry describes one TCR beta chain. This clonotype appeared many times. This clone's antigen is unknown. Within one base of it there is no much larger clone, and no base qualities were kept. Measured from the cysteine to the phenylalanine, the CDR3 is 13 residues long. Of the read, only the CDR3 DNA is kept; its 39 bases are in frame from base 1. Taken from the germline V gene, the CDR1 and CDR2 loops are MGHDK and SYGVNS. Trimming costs V 6 bases and J 5 bases, and their ends lie 14 bases apart. The data were taken from a study of low-dose radiotherapy and immunotherapy resistance in tumors (dated 2022 in TCRdb). Turning to the overall study: Patients in Cohort 1 were given 0.5 Gy per fraction every 2 weeks, and the prescribed total PTV dose was 6.5 Gy. Trial participants were not randomized into treatment groups. Cyclophosphamide 200 mg/m2 was administered intravenously every two weeks, one day before each radiation and immunotherapy administration. Patients took aspirin 300 mg orally once daily for four cycles, starting on cycle 1 day 1. Patients were given nivolumab as a 240 mg flat dose every two weeks and ipilimumab at 1 mg/kg every six weeks, with both drugs delivered intravenously. The translational analysis covered eight patients: three from the first dose cohort and the first five from the second dose cohort. For Cohort 2, the dose was 1 Gy per fraction given every two weeks, adding up to 13 Gy in total across 26 weeks.

Sequenced on an Illumina HiSeq 2500. First-strand cDNA was synthesized with Superscript III and a set of TRAV- and TRBV-specific primers, covering both TCRalpha and TCRbeta chains. A roughly 19-cycle PCR with Phusion amplified the TCRs, pairing a constant-region primer with the adapter that was attached to the V primers. The MessageAmp II aRNA Amplification Kit was used to amplify the isolated mRNA, with in vitro transcription run for 16 hours at 37 degrees C. mRNA for TCR sequencing was isolated with the Dynabeads mRNA DIRECT Purification Kit. Indexed Illumina adapters were added in a second Phusion PCR of about 26 cycles, and the PCR products were purified with AMPure XP beads. The study's own analysis went as follows. Custom Perl scripts pooled TCR sequences encoding the same protein, removed out-of-frame sequences and computed each clonotype's abundance. TCR sequences supported by only a single read were excluded from analysis. Shannon entropy, Gini index, clonality, richness, and the frequency of TCRs shared between repertoires were included as repertoire metrics. The raw public data were reprocessed by TCRdb itself: fastp quality trimming at Q25, MiXCR clonotype calling, in-frame beta chains only. All rows with the same CDR3 protein become a single entry with the most common DNA and genes. In this record, the V and J calls reflect TCRdb's handling and not the investigators' own analysis. The sample records tens of thousands of distinct CDR3 sequences, around 17% of which are singletons. The ten biggest clones cover less than 1.5% of the sample.

In the paper's terms, the time point label means: after trial treatment. The sample's treatment or condition label is to be understood as: LDRT plus nivolumab, ipilimumab, low-dose cyclophosphamide and aspirin (RACIN trial). Donors were enrolled in RACIN, a single-arm phase I dose-escalation trial combining nivolumab, ipilimumab, aspirin, low-dose cyclophosphamide and low-dose radiotherapy. Patients with advanced, TIL-negative solid tumors were considered eligible. The material was PBMCs, obtained after low-dose radiotherapy plus immunotherapy. This TCR derives from a male donor with prostate cancer. The sequence links TRBV25-1 to TRBJ2-7; the D gene cannot be resolved reliably. The nucleotides are TGTGCCAGCAGCAAGGGTGTCAGCAACGAGCAGTACTTC. The translation is CASSKGVSNEQYF.